This paragraph reports one TCR beta chain. Its antigen is unknown. The assay was immunoSEQ multiplex PCR, and TCRdb's table has in-frame clones only and misses some. The repertoire consists of around 150,000 clones, with more than 70% occurring once and the leading ten covering 3% to 4%. The CDR3 extends over 13 amino acids. Trimming shortened V by 8 bases and J by 2 bases, and 12 bases separated the two germline ends. CDR1 and CDR2 from the germline V gene are ENHRY and SYGVKD. This sample stems from a study of T cell responses to AZD1222 COVID-19 vaccine. General study findings and limits: Among vaccine-associated CD4 TCRs, coverage spanned spike, with dominance at 160-218 and 743-854. Baseline seropositivity occurred in only 5 or 6 AZD1222 recipients. Spike-specific TCR breadth and depth were elevated following two AZD1222 doses. It was only after the peak T cell response that any repertoires were sampled.

V usage is TRBV10-3 and J usage is TRBJ1-2; D remains ambiguous. This TCR was sampled from an adult in good health. The starting material was peripheral blood, obtained on day 0 of MenACWY control vaccination. The CDR3 region has the DNA TGTGCCATCGGCCGAGACGGGAACTATGGCTACACCTTC. It is translated as CAIGRDGNYGYTF.